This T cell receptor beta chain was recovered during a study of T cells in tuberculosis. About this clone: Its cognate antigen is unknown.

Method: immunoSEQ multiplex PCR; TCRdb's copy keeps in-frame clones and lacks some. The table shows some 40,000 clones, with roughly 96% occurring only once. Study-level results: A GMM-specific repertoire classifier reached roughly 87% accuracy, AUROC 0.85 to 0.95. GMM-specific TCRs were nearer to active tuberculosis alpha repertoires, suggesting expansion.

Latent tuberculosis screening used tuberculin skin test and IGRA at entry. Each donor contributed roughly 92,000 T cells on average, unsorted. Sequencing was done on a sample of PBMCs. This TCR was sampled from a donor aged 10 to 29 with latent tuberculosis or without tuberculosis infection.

The CDR3 spells CASSEAGGGYTF. The CDR3, as DNA: TGTGCCAGCAGTGAGGCGGGGGGCGGCTACACCTTC. The chain uses TRBV2 and TRBJ1-2; D is perhaps TRBD1 (6 bases). CDR1 is SNHLY, CDR2 FYNNEI, per germline. Trimming left V 3 bases short and J 8 bases short, with 10 bases between. CDR3 length equals 12 residues.